The clone carrying this T cell receptor (beta chain) was counted at least ten times. Prior to thyroid surgery, none of the patients had received any treatment. The sample belongs to a study of metastatic and nonmetastatic thyroid tumors. As for the study in general: Patients with malignant and benign thyroid disease provided blood and tumor or nodule tissue, whose repertoires were compared.

Via MiXCR, TCRdb re-called the PCR reads. The sample lists tens of thousands of clones; about 14% were seen once. Material for sequencing was blood. The receptor comes from a female donor with papillary thyroid cancer or a benign thyroid nodule (not recorded which). Some clones in this sample may be carry-over from other donors' samples.

The CDR3 here is CASSSGSGPYNEQFF. The CDR3 DNA reads TGTGCCAGCAGCTCCGGCAGCGGGCCTTACAATGAGCAGTTCTTC. The chain uses TRBV7-8 and TRBJ2-1; TRBD2 might be the D (6 bases). This CDR3 is 15 amino acids long. V lost 4 bases to trimming and J lost 4 bases, with 14 bases between them. Germline values: CDR1 SGHVS, CDR2 FQNEAQ.